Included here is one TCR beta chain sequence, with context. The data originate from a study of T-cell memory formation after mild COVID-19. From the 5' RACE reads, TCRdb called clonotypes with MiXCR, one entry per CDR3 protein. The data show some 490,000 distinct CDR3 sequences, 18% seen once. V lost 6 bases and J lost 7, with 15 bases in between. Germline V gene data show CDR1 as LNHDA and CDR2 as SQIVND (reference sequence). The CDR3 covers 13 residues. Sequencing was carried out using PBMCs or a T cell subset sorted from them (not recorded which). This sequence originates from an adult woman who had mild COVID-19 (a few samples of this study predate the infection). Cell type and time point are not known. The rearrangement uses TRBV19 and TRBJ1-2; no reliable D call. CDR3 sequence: CASSTQSRGGYTF. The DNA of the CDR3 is TGTGCCAGTAGCACCCAAAGTCGGGGTGGCTACACCTTC. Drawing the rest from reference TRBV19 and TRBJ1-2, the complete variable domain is DGGITQSPKYLFRKEGQNVTLSCEQNLNHDAMYWYRQDPGQGLRLIYYSQIVNDFQKGDIAEGYSVSREKKESFPLTVTSAQKNPTAFYLCASSTQSRGGYTFGSGTRLTVV.